These T cell receptor beta chains were read from a single sample in a study of blood T cell repertoires in COVID-19. Repertoires were generated with immunoSEQ multiplex PCR, while TCRdb's copy carries only in-frame clones and drops some. The sample records around 100,000 clones, approximately 91% being singletons. Material for sequencing was peripheral blood. These receptors were obtained from a man aged 45-65 years with active COVID-19. Each CDR3 is given with its conserved first and last residue. Each record gives: V gene, D gene, J gene, clone size, CDR3 DNA, CDR3 protein. A D gene is named only where the DNA matches it firmly. Not all rows give a size; the values are once, few, many and, for expanded clones, a class.

TRBV2	TRBD1	TRBJ1-1	.	TGTGCTTACGGAGACAGGGGGCGAACTGAAGCTTTCTTT	CAYGDRGRTEAFF
TRBV5-1	TRBD1	TRBJ1-1	.	TGCGCCAGCAGCGGACGACAGGGATTCGACGCTGAAGCTTTCTTT	CASSGRQGFDAEAFF
TRBV15	.	TRBJ1-6	.	TGTGCCACCAGCGCAGACACCTTTAATTCACCCCTCCACTTT	CATSADTFNSPLHF
TRBV29-1	TRBD1	TRBJ1-4	.	TGCAGCGTTGTGGCGCCGGGACAGGGCTATGAAAAACTGTTTTTT	CSVVAPGQGYEKLFF
TRBV12-3/TRBV12-4	.	TRBJ1-5	.	TGTGCCAGCAAGAGGGAATGGAATCAGCCCCAGCATTTT	CASKREWNQPQHF
TRBV7-2	.	TRBJ2-1	.	TGTGCCAGCAGCTTGGGAGTTTTGAGTGAGCAGTTCTTC	CASSLGVLSEQFF
TRBV10-1	TRBD2	TRBJ2-3	.	TGCGCCAGCAGTGAGTCTGCGGGGGGCACAGATACGCAGTATTTT	CASSESAGGTDTQYF
TRBV7-9	TRBD1	TRBJ1-5	.	TGTGCCAGCAGCTCCGGACAGGGGGCAGGTCAGCCCCAGCATTTT	CASSSGQGAGQPQHF
TRBV24-1	TRBD1	TRBJ2-3	.	TGTGCCACCAGCCTGACAGGGGGCGGAGATACGCAGTATTTT	CATSLTGGGDTQYF
TRBV3-1/TRBV3-2	.	TRBJ1-2	.	TGTGCCAGCACCTCAGAGGGACTGGAAGGCTACACCTTC	CASTSEGLEGYTF
TRBV27	TRBD1	TRBJ1-6	.	TGTGCCACCGACAGGGTAGCGTCCTATAATTCACCCCTCCACTTT	CATDRVASYNSPLHF
TRBV5-1	TRBD1	TRBJ2-1	.	TGCGCCAGCAGCTTAGGGACAGGGGGCAGGAATGAGCAGTTCTTC	CASSLGTGGRNEQFF
TRBV3-1/TRBV3-2	TRBD1	TRBJ2-1	.	TGTGCCAGCAGCCAAAGATCGAACAGACAAGGGGGCCAGGAGCAGTTCTTC	CASSQRSNRQGGQEQFF
TRBV5-1	.	TRBJ2-3	.	TGCGCCAGCAGCTTTCGTTCCGGGGCAGATACGCAGTATTTT	CASSFRSGADTQYF
TRBV29-1	.	TRBJ1-4	.	TGCAGCGTTGAAGATCGGGGGAGTGATGAAAAACTGTTTTTT	CSVEDRGSDEKLFF
TRBV6-5	.	TRBJ1-2	once	TGTGCCAGCAGCCTACAGGCGTTCGGGGGCTACACCTTC	CASSLQAFGGYTF
TRBV10-3	.	TRBJ1-2	.	TGTGCCATCAGTGAGTCTGCGACAGAGTTCTATGGCTACACCTTC	CAISESATEFYGYTF
TRBV18	TRBD1	TRBJ2-7	.	TGTGCCAGCTCACCACCGGCCAGGGGGCTAAACGAGCAGTACTTC	CASSPPARGLNEQYF
TRBV7-2	TRBD2	TRBJ2-3	.	TGTGCCAGCAGCTCGGGACTACCCACAGATACGCAGTATTTT	CASSSGLPTDTQYF
TRBV28	TRBD1	TRBJ1-2	.	TGTGCCACCTGGGACAGGGTAGGTGGCTACACCTTC	CATWDRVGGYTF
TRBV4-1	.	TRBJ1-1	.	TGCGCCAGCAGCCAGGGACCGGGAGCCTATGGGGGCACTGAAGCTTTCTTT	CASSQGPGAYGGTEAFF
TRBV24-1	.	TRBJ2-1	.	TGTGCCACCAGTGAAGCCCGGGCCGCGAGGGATGAGCAGTTCTTC	CATSEARAARDEQFF
TRBV2	.	TRBJ2-1	.	TGTGCCAGCAGTGAAGAAGAGAAGCAGTTCTTC	CASSEEEKQFF
TRBV5-1	TRBD1	TRBJ1-3	.	TGCGCCAGCAGCTTGACCGGGACAGGGGTTATTGACACCATATATTTT	CASSLTGTGVIDTIYF
TRBV7-9	.	TRBJ2-7	.	TGTGCCAGCAGCTCCATCTACGAGCAGTACTTC	CASSSIYEQYF
TRBV5-1	.	TRBJ2-1	.	TGCGCCAGCAGCTTGGAAGCGGCTAATGAGCAGTTCTTC	CASSLEAANEQFF
TRBV5-1	.	TRBJ1-4	once	TGCGCCAGCAGCTTGGCGAGGAGTGCTAATGAAAAACTGTTTTTT	CASSLARSANEKLFF
TRBV9	TRBD2	TRBJ2-3	.	TGTGCCAGCAGCGTAGATAGCGGGGGGTTGGGAGATACGCAGTATTTT	CASSVDSGGLGDTQYF
TRBV2	.	TRBJ1-1	.	TGTGCCAGCAGTGAACAGGGAGGGGTAGCTTTCTTT	CASSEQGGVAFF
TRBV7-9	TRBD1	TRBJ2-7	.	TGTGCCAGCAGCCGGGACAGATTCTACGAGCAGTACTTC	CASSRDRFYEQYF
TRBV12-3/TRBV12-4	.	TRBJ1-2	.	TGTGCCAGCAGTTTTCGGGGGGGCTCCGGCTACACCTTC	CASSFRGGSGYTF
TRBV11-3	TRBD2	TRBJ2-1	.	TGTGCCAGCAGCTCAACTTCGGCGGGACTAGCCGGCAATGAGCAGTTCTTC	CASSSTSAGLAGNEQFF
TRBV5-5	.	TRBJ2-4	.	TGTGCCAGCAGCTTGGCGGGGACTCGGGTACACTTACTAAACATTCAGTACTTC	CASSLAGTRVHLLNIQYF
TRBV9	TRBD2	TRBJ2-3	.	TGTGCCAGCAGCCCCCAGGGGGGACTAGCCCGACTACCTTCCACAGATACGCAGTATTTT	CASSPQGGLARLPSTDTQYF
TRBV7-2	TRBD2	TRBJ2-5	.	TGTGCCAGCAGCTTAGTCAGCGGGAGCTACGAGACCCAGTACTTC	CASSLVSGSYETQYF
TRBV5-5	TRBD1	TRBJ1-3	.	TGTGCCAGCAGCTGGGGGGACAGCGGAAACACCATATATTTT	CASSWGDSGNTIYF
TRBV20-1	.	TRBJ2-7	.	TGCAGTGCCACAGATGGAAACGAGCAGTACTTC	CSATDGNEQYF
TRBV10-3	TRBD1	TRBJ1-4	.	TGTGCCATCAGTGAGTCTCCGACAGGGGGTAACGAAAAACTGTTTTTT	CAISESPTGGNEKLFF
TRBV6-5	TRBD1	TRBJ2-1	.	TGTGCCAGCAGGCTGGGACAGGGTCTCGGCAATGAGCAGTTCTTC	CASRLGQGLGNEQFF
TRBV6-1	.	TRBJ1-5	.	TGTGCCAGCAGTTATTGGGAGGATCAGCCCCAGCATTTT	CASSYWEDQPQHF
TRBV15	.	TRBJ1-2	.	TGTGCCACCAGCACCTCCGCGACTCTCATTCCCGTATTC	CATSTSATLIPVF
TRBV2	TRBD2	TRBJ2-1	.	TGTGCCAGCAGTCCCGGGGTAGCGGGGGGTGGTGAGCAGTTCTTC	CASSPGVAGGGEQFF
TRBV2	.	TRBJ1-3	.	TGTGCCAGCAGTGAAAGCACGGTAGTCGGAAACACCATATATTTT	CASSESTVVGNTIYF
TRBV6-2/TRBV6-3	TRBD2	TRBJ2-3	.	TGTGCCAGCAGTGCGGGACTAGATCTCACAGATACGCAGTATTTT	CASSAGLDLTDTQYF
TRBV28	.	TRBJ1-5	.	TGTGCCACCAAACCCGGGGGCGGGGGGATAGGCAATCAGCCCCAGCATTTT	CATKPGGGGIGNQPQHF
TRBV2	.	TRBJ1-4	.	TGTGCCAGCGTCCCAAGGGGCGCCGGTAATGAAAAACTGTTTTTT	CASVPRGAGNEKLFF